This T cell receptor (beta chain) originates from a study of identical twins. Findings of the study overall: Conclusions rested on cross-sectional statistics rather than following the same donors.

Germline CDR1 SGHTA, CDR2 FQGNSA. The CDR3 totals 13 residues. V lost 6 bases and J lost 0, with 6 bases in between. Through template switching, a universal primer site was introduced, and the cDNA contained unique molecular identifiers. TCRdb reprocessed the 5' RACE reads via MiXCR and lists one record per CDR3 protein. Of about 210,000 distinct CDR3 sequences listed, roughly a tenth are singletons. As regards this clonotype: Its antigen is as yet unknown.

Each donor (without exception) was a healthy Caucasian. The chain links TRBV7-2 to TRBJ2-1, with D uncertain. The sequence was obtained from a woman under 30 in good health. The specimen was memory (CD45RO+) T cells sorted from blood. The CDR3 DNA reads as TGTGCCAGCAGTTGGGACTCCTACAATGAGCAGTTCTTC. Its translation: CASSWDSYNEQFF.